A single T cell receptor (beta chain) is shown here with its context. The data originate from a study of blood T cell repertoires in COVID-19. About the research overall: T cells, B-cell-depleted T cells, or PBMCs provided the cDNA or gDNA that served as material.

CDR1 is LGHNA, CDR2 YNFKEQ, per germline. The CDR3 extends over 15 amino acids. Trimming stripped 5 bases from V and 2 bases from J, with 14 bases between. Profiled with immunoSEQ multiplex PCR; TCRdb holds only in-frame clones, not every one. The table has under 120,000 clones, roughly 84% seen once. The chain has TRBV4-2 and TRBJ2-3; D possibly corresponds to TRBD2 (5 bases). The sequenced sample consisted of peripheral blood. This sequence was found in a human donor in a cohort sampled during active COVID-19. The CDR3 here is CASSARGLVTDTQYF. Written as DNA, the CDR3 is TGTGCCAGCAGCGCCCGGGGATTAGTCACAGATACGCAGTATTTT.